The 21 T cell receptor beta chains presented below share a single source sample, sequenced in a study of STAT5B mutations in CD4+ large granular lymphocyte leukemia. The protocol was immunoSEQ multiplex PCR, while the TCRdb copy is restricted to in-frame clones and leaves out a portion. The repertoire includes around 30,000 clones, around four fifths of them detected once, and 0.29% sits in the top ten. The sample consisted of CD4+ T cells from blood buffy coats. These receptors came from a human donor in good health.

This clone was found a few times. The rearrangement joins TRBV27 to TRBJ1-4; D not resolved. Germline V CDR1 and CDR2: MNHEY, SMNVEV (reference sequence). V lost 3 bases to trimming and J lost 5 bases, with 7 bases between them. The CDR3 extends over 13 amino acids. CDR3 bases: TGTGCCAGCAGTTTTTTAGCCAATGAAAAACTGTTTTTT. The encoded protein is CASSFLANEKLFF.

The CDR3, as DNA: TGCAGCGCCGACCAACGGACAGGGGGCAGGACTGAAGCTTTCTTT. This sequence encodes CSADQRTGGRTEAFF. The chain employs TRBV29-1 and TRBJ1-1; TRBD1 agrees at 11 bases. Trimming removed 7 bases from V and 5 bases from J; junction bases left unmatched: 12. The germline CDR1 and CDR2 sequences are SQVTM and ANQGSEA. The CDR3 spans 15 residues.

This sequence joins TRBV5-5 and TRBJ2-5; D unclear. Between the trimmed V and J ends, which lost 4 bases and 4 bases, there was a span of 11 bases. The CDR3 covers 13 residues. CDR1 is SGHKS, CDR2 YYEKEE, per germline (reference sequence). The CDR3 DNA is TGTGCCAGCAGCCGGAGAAATCCAGAGACCCAGTACTTC. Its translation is CASSRRNPETQYF.

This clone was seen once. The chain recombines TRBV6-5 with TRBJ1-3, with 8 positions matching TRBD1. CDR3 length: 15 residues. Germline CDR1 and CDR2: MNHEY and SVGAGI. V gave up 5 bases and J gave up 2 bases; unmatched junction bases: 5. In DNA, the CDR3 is TGTGCCAGCAGTATAGTACAGGGGGCTGGAAACACCATATATTTT. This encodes CASSIVQGAGNTIYF.

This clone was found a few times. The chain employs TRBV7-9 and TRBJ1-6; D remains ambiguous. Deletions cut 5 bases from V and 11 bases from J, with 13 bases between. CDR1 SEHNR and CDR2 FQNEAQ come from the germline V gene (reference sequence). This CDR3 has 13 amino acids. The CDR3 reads CASSEEVFAPLHF. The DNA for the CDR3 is TGTGCCAGCAGCGAGGAAGTTTTTGCACCCCTCCACTTT.

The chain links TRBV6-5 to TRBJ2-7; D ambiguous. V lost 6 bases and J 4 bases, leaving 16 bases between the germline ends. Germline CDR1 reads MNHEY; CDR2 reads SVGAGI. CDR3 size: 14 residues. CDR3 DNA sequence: TGTGCCAGCAGCAAAGGAACAGATAAATACGAGCAGTACTTC. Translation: CASSKGTDKYEQYF.

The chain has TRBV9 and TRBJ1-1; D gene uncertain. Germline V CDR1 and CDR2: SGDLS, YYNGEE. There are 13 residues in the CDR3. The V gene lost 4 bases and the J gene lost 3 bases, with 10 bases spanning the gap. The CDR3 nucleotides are TGTGCCAGCAGCTTCGGTACAGACACTGAAGCTTTCTTT. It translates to CASSFGTDTEAFF. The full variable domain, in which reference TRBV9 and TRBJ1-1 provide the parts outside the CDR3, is DSGVTQTPKHLITATGQRVTLRCSPRSGDLSVYWYQQSLDQGLQFLIQYYNGEERAKGNILERFSAQQFPDLHSELNLSSLELGDSALYFCASSFGTDTEAFFGQGTRLTVV.

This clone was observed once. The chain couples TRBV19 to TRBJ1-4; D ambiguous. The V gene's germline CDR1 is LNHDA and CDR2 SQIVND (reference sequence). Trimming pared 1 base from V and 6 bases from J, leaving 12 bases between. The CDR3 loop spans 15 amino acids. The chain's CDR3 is CASSIAEVADEKLFF. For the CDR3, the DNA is TGTGCCAGTAGTATAGCAGAGGTTGCCGATGAAAAACTGTTTTTT.

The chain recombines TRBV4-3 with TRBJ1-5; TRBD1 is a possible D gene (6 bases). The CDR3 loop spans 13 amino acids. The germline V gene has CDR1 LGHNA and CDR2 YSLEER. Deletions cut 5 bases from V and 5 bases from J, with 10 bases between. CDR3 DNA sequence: TGCGCCAGCAGCTACCGGACAGATCAGCCCCAGCATTTT. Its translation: CASSYRTDQPQHF.

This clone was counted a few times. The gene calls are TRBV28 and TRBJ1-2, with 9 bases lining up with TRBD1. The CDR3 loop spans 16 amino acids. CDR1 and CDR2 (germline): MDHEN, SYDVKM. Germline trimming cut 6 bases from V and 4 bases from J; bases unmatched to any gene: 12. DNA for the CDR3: TGTGCCAGCAGCCCCCCTCGGGGACAGGGTATCTATGGCTACACCTTC. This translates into CASSPPRGQGIYGYTF.

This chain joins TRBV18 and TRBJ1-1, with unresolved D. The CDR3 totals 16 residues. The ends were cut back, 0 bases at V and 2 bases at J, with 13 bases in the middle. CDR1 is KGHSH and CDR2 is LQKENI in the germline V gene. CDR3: CASSPPTRTENTEAFF. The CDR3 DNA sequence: TGTGCCAGCTCACCACCGACCAGGACGGAAAACACTGAAGCTTTCTTT.

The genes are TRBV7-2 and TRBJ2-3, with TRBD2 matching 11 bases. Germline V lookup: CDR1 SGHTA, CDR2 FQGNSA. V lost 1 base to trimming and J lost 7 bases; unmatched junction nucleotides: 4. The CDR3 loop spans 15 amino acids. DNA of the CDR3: TGTGCCAGCAGCTTAGGACTAGCGGGACGGCATACGCAGTATTTT. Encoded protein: CASSLGLAGRHTQYF.

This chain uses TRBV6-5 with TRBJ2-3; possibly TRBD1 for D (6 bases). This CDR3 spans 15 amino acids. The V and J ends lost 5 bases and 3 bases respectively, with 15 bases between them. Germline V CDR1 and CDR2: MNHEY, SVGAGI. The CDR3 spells CASSKDSPTTDTQYF. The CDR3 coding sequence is TGTGCCAGCAGTAAGGACAGTCCCACGACAGATACGCAGTATTTT.

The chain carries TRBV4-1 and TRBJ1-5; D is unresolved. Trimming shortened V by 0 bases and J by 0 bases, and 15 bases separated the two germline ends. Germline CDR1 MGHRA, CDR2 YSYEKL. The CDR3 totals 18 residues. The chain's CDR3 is CASSQEPGPAYSNQPQHF. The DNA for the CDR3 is TGCGCCAGCAGCCAAGAACCCGGACCCGCATATAGCAATCAGCCCCAGCATTTT.

The CDR3 DNA is TGTGCCACAGGGACAGACCACAATCAGCCCCAGCATTTT. Encoded protein: CATGTDHNQPQHF. The chain employs TRBV19 and TRBJ1-5; 7 bases map to TRBD1. The CDR3 spans 13 residues. The trim removed 10 bases at V and 3 bases at J, leaving 6 bases unmatched. Germline values: CDR1 LNHDA, CDR2 SQIVND (reference sequence).

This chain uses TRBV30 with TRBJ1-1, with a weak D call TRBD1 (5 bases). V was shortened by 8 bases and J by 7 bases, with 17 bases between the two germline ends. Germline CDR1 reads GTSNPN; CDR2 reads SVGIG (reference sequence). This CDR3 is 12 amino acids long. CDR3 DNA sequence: TGTGCCGTTGGGGCGACTATAAGTGAAGCTTTCTTT. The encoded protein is CAVGATISEAFF.

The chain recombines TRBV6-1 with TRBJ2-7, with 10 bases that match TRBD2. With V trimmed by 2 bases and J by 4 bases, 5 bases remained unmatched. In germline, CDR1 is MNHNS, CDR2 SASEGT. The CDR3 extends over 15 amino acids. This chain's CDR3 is CASSEFGLADYEQYF. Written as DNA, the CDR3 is TGTGCCAGCAGTGAATTTGGACTAGCGGATTACGAGCAGTACTTC.

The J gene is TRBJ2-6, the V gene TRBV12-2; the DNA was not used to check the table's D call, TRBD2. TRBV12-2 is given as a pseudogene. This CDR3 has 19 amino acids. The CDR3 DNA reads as TGTGCAAGTCGCTTAAGTAGACTAGCGGGGCCCTCTGGGGCCAACGTCCTGACTTTC. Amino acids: CASRLSRLAGPSGANVLTF.

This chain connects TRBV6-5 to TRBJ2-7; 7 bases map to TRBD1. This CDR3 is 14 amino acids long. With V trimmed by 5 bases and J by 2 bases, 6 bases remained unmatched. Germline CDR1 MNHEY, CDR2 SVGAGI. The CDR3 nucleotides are TGTGCCAGCAGTCTACAGGGGAAAGCCTACGAGCAGTACTTC. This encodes CASSLQGKAYEQYF.

The CDR3 DNA sequence: TGTGCCTGGAGTGTAGTCAGGGATGAGCAGTTCTTC. Its translation is CAWSVVRDEQFF. The chain combines TRBV30 with TRBJ2-1; tentatively, D is TRBD1 (5 bases). Trimming cost V 0 bases and J 8 bases, with 8 bases left between them. This CDR3 region has 12 residues. The V gene's germline CDR1 is GTSNPN and CDR2 SVGIG (reference sequence).

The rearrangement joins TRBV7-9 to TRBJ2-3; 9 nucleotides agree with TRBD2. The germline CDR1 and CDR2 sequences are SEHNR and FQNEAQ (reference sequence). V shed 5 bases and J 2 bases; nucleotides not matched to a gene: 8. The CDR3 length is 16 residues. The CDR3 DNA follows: TGTGCCAGCAGCGAAACAGCGGGGGGCCTCACAGATACGCAGTATTTT. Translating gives CASSETAGGLTDTQYF.